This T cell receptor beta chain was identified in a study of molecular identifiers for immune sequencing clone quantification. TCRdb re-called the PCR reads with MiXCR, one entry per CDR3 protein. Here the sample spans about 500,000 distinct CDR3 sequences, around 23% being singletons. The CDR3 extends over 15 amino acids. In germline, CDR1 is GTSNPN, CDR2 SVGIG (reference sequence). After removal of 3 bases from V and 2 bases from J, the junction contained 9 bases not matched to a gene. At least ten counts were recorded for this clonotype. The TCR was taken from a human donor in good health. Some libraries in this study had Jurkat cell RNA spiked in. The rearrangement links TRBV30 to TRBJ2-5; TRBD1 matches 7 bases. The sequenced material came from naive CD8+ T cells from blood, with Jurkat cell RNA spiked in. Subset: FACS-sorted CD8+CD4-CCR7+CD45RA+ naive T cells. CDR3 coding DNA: TGTGCCTGGAGCCCAACGGGGACAGTTCAAGAGACCCAGTACTTC. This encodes CAWSPTGTVQETQYF.